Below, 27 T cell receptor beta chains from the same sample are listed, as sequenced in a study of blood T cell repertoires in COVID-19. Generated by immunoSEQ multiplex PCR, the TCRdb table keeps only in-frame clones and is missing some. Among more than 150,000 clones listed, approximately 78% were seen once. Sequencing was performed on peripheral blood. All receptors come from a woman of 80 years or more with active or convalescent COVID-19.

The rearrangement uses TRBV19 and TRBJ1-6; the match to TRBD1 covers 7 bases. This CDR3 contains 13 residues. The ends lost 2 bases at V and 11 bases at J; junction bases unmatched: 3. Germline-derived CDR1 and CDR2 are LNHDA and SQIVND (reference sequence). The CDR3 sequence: CASSITGEAPLHF. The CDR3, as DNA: TGTGCCAGTAGTATAACAGGGGAGGCACCCCTCCACTTT.

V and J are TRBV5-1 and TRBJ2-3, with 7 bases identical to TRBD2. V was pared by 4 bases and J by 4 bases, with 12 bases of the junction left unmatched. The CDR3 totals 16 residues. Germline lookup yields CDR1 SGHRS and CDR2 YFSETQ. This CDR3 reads CASSPSGTKGSDTQYF. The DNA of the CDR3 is TGCGCCAGCAGCCCCTCCGGGACTAAGGGGTCAGATACGCAGTATTTT.

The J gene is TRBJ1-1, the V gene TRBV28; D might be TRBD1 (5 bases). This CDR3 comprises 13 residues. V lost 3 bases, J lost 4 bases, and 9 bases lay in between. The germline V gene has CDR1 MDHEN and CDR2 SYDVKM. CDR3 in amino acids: CASSFAGFTEAFF. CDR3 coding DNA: TGTGCCAGCAGTTTTGCAGGGTTCACTGAAGCTTTCTTT.

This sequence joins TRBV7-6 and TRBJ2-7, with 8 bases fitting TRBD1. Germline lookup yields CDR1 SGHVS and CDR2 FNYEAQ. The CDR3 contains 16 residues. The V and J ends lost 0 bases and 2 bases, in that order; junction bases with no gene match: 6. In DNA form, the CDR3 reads TGTGCCAGCAGCTTAGCTGGACAGGGACCCCCCTACGAGCAGTACTTC. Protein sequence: CASSLAGQGPPYEQYF. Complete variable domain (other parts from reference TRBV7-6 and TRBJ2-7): GAGVSQSPRYKVTKRGQDVALRCDPISGHVSLYWYRQALGQGPEFLTYFNYEAQQDKSGLPNDRFSAERPEGSISTLTIQRTEQRDSAMYRCASSLAGQGPPYEQYFGPGTRLTVT.

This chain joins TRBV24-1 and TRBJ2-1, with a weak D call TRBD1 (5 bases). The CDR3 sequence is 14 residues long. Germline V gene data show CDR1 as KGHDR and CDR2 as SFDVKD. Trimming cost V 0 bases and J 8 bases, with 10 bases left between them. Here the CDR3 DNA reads TGTGCCACCAGTGATTTGCAGGGATCCCATGAGCAGTTCTTC. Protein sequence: CATSDLQGSHEQFF.

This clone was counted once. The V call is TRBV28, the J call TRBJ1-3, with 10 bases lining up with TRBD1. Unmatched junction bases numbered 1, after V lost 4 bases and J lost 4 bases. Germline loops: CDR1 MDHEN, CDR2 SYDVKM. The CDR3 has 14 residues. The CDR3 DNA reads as TGTGCCAGCAGTTGGACAGGGGGAGGAAACACCATATATTTT. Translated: CASSWTGGGNTIYF.

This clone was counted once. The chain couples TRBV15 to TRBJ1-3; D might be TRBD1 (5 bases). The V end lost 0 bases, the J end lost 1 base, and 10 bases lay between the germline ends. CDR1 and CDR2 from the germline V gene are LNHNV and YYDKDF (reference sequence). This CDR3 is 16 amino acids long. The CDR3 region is CATSRDYGGSGNTIYF. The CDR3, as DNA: TGTGCCACCAGCAGAGATTACGGGGGATCTGGAAACACCATATATTTT.

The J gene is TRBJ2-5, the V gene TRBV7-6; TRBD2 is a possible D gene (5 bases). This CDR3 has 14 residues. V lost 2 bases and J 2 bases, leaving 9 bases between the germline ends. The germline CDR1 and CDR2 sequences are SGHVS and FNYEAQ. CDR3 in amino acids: CASSLIGVQETQYF. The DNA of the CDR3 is TGTGCCAGCAGCTTAATCGGGGTGCAAGAGACCCAGTACTTC.

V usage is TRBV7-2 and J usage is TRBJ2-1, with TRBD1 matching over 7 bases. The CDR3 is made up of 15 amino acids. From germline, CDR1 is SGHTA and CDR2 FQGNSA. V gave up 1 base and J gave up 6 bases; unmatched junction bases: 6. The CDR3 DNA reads TGTGCCAGCAGCTTAGTACAGGGGAGCCTCAATGAGCAGTTCTTC. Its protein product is CASSLVQGSLNEQFF.

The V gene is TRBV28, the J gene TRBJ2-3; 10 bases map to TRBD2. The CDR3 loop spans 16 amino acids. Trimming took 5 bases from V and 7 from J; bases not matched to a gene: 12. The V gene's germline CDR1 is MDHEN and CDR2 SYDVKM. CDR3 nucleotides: TGTGCCAGCAGTCCCCGGGGAGCGGGGGGGCGATATACGCAGTATTTT. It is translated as CASSPRGAGGRYTQYF.

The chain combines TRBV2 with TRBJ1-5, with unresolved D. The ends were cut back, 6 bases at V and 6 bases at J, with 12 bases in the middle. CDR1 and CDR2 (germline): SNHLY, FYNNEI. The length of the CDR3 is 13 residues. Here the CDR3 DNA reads TGTGCCAGCAGGCGACAAGGCAGTCAGCCCCAGCATTTT. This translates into CASRRQGSQPQHF.

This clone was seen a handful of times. The CDR3 loop is CASSQGRDRPSNYGYTF. The CDR3 DNA reads TGTGCCAGCAGCCAAGGGCGGGACAGACCTTCTAACTATGGCTACACCTTC. This chain links TRBV5-4 with TRBJ1-2, with 7 bases lining up with TRBD1. CDR1 SGHNT and CDR2 YYREEE come from the germline V gene (reference sequence). CDR3 length equals 17 residues. Trimming at V came to 4 bases and at J to 0 bases, leaving 12 bases not matched to a gene.

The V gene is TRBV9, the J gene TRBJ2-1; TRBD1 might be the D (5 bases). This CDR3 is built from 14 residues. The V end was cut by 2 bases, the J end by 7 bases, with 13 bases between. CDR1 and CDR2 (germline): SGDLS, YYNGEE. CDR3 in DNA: TGTGCCAGCAGCGTTGAAGGGGCCGGGAATGAGCAGTTCTTC. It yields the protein CASSVEGAGNEQFF.

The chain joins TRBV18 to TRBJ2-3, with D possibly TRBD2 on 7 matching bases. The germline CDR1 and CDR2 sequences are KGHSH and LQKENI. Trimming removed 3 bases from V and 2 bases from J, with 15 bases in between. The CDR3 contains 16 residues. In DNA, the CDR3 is TGTGCCAGCTCACCCAGGGGCGGGGGAGACACAGATACGCAGTATTTT. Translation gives CASSPRGGGDTDTQYF. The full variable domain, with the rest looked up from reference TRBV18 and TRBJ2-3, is NAGVMQNPRHLVRRRGQEARLRCSPMKGHSHVYWYRQLPEEGLKFMVYLQKENIIDESGMPKERFSAEFPKEGPSILRIQQVVRGDSAAYFCASSPRGGGDTDTQYFGPGTRLTVL.

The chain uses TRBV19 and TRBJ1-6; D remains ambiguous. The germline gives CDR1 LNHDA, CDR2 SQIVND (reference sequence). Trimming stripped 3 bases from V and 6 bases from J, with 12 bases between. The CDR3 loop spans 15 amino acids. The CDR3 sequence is CASSIQATINSPLHF. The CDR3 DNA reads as TGTGCCAGTAGTATTCAGGCGACCATTAATTCACCCCTCCACTTT.

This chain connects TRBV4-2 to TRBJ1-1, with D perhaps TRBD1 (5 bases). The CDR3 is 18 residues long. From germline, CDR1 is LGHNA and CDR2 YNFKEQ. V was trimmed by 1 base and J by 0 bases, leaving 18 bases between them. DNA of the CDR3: TGTGCCAGCAGCCAAGCCACGTTAGTAGGGGTATTGAACACTGAAGCTTTCTTT. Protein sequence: CASSQATLVGVLNTEAFF.

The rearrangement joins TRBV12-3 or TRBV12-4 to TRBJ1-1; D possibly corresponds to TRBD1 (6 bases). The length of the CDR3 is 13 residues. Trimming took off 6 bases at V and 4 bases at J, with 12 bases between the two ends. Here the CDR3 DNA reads TGTGCCAGCAGCACACAGACAGGCACTGAAGCTTTCTTT. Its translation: CASSTQTGTEAFF.

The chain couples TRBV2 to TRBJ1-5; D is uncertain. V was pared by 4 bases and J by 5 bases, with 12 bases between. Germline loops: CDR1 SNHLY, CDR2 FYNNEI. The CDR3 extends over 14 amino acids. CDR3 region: CASSGSLGDQPQHF. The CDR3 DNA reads TGTGCCAGCAGTGGCTCCCTCGGGGATCAGCCCCAGCATTTT.

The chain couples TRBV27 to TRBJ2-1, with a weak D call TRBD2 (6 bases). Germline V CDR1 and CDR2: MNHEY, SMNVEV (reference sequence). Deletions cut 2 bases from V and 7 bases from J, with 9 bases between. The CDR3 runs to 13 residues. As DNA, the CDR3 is TGTGCCAGCAGTTTAGAGACTAGTAATGAGCAGTTCTTC. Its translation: CASSLETSNEQFF.

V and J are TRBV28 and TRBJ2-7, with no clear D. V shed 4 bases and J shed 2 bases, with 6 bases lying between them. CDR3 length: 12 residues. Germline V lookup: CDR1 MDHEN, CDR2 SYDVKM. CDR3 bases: TGTGCCAGCAGTTCCATTCCCTACGAGCAGTACTTC. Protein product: CASSSIPYEQYF.

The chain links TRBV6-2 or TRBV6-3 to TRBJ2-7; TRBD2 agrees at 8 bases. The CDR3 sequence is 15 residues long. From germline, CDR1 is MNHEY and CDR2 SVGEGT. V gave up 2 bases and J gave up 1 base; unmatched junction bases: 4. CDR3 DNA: TGTGCCAGCAGTTACGGAGGCGGGGGGTCCTACGAGCAGTACTTC. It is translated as CASSYGGGGSYEQYF.

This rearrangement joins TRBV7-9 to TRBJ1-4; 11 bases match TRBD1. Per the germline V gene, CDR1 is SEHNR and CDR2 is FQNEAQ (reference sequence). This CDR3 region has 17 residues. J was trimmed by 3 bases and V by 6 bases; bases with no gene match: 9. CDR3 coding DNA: TGTGCCAGCAGACCCGGGACAGGGGGAGAGGCTAATGAAAAACTGTTTTTT. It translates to CASRPGTGGEANEKLFF. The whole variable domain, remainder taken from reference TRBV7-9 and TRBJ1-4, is DTGVSQNPRHKITKRGQNVTFRCDPISEHNRLYWYRQTLGQGPEFLTYFQNEAQLEKSRLLSDRFSAERPKGSFSTLEIQRTEQGDSAMYLCASRPGTGGEANEKLFFGSGTQLSVL.

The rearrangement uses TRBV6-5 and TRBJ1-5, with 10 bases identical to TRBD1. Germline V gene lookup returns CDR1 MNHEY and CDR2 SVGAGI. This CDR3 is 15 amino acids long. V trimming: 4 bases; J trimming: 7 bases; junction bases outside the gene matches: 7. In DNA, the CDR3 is TGTGCCAGCAGTTCCGCGGGACAGGGGCGGCAGCCCCAGCATTTT. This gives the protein CASSSAGQGRQPQHF.

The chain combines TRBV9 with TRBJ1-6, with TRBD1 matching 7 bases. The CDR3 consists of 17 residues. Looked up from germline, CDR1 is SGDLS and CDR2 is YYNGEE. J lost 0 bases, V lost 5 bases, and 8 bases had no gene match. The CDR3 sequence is CASRDDRESSYNSPLHF. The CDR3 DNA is TGTGCCAGCAGGGACGACAGGGAAAGCTCCTATAATTCACCCCTCCACTTT.

As DNA, the CDR3 is TGCGCCAGCAGCTTTATCGGCGGGAGCACAGATACGCAGTATTTT. Residues: CASSFIGGSTDTQYF. The chain joins TRBV5-1 to TRBJ2-3; a weak D match, TRBD2 (5 bases). Germline-derived CDR1 and CDR2 are SGHRS and YFSETQ. Deletions cut 2 bases from V and 0 bases from J, with 10 bases between. CDR3 length: 15 amino acids.

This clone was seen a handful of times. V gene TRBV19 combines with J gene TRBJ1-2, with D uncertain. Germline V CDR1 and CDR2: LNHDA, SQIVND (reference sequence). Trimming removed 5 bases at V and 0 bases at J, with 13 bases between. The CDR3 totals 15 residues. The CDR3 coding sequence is TGTGCCAGTAGTTGGTTTGGCGGCGCTAACTATGGCTACACCTTC. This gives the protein CASSWFGGANYGYTF.

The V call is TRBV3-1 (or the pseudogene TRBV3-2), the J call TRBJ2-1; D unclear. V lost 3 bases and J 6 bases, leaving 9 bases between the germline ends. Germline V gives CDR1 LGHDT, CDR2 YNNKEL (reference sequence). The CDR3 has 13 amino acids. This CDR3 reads CASSQAFSNEQFF. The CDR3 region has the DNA TGTGCCAGCAGCCAGGCATTCAGCAATGAGCAGTTCTTC.